This is a list of T cell receptor beta chains from one sample in a study of T cell changes during pregnancy in multiple sclerosis. Profiling relied on immunoSEQ multiplex PCR, and the TCRdb table lists in-frame clones only, not all of them. Seen here are 40,000 to 55,000 clones, about 89% observed once, and the top ten hold 0.45% to 0.6%. The source was CD4+ T cells from peripheral blood mononuclear cells, collected in the first trimester of pregnancy. These receptors originate from a female donor with multiple sclerosis, enrolled in a pregnancy study. The CDR3 runs from the conserved cysteine through the conserved F or W. The D gene is left open where the match is weak. Clone size appears in some rows only: once, few, many, or a class for an expanded clone.

TRBD2 | . | 16 | TRBJ2-7 | TRBV19 | CASSIVTPGLAGEQYF | TGTGCCAGTAGTATAGTTACTCCGGGACTAGCGGGCGAGCAGTACTTC
TRBD2 | . | 16 | TRBJ2-7 | TRBV19 | CASATSGSRSSYEQYF | TGTGCCAGCGCGACTAGCGGGAGCAGAAGCTCCTACGAGCAGTACTTC
. | . | 14 | TRBJ2-7 | TRBV7-8 | CASSLSGGTYEQYF | TGTGCCAGCAGCTTATCAGGTGGAACCTACGAGCAGTACTTC
TRBD2 | . | 15 | TRBJ2-7 | TRBV7-8 | CASSLRTSDSYEQYF | TGTGCCAGCAGCTTAAGGACTAGCGACTCCTACGAGCAGTACTTC
TRBD1 | . | 15 | TRBJ1-1 | TRBV6-5 | CASSPDRGMNTEAFF | TGTGCCAGCAGTCCCGACAGGGGGATGAACACTGAAGCTTTCTTT
TRBD1 | . | 14 | TRBJ1-1 | TRBV18 | CASSDTGGNAEAFF | TGTGCCAGCTCAGATACAGGGGGGAATGCTGAAGCTTTCTTT
TRBD2 | . | 19 | TRBJ2-1 | TRBV5-1 | CASSPTILAGGPISNEQFF | TGCGCCAGCAGCCCGACCATTCTAGCGGGAGGGCCAATTAGCAATGAGCAGTTCTTC
TRBD2 | once | 16 | TRBJ2-1 | TRBV7-9 | CASSPRLAGVLNEQFF | TGTGCCAGCAGCCCTAGACTAGCGGGAGTACTCAATGAGCAGTTCTTC
TRBD1 | . | 15 | TRBJ1-5 | TRBV19 | CASSIDRGRNQPQHF | TGTGCCAGTAGCATAGACAGGGGGCGCAATCAGCCCCAGCATTTT
. | . | 14 | TRBJ1-5 | TRBV10-2 | CASSRTDSNQPQHF | TGCGCCAGCAGCCGGACAGATAGCAATCAGCCCCAGCATTTT
. | . | 15 | TRBJ1-1 | TRBV21-1 | CASSPDWGMNTEAFF | TGTGCCAGCAGCCCCGATTGGGGCATGAACACTGAAGCTTTCTTT
. | few | 12 | TRBJ1-3 | TRBV28 | CASRSDRPTIYF | TGTGCCAGCAGATCCGACAGGCCCACCATATATTTT
TRBD2 | . | 14 | TRBJ2-2 | TRBV30 | CAWRLAGGTGELFF | TGTGCCTGGAGGCTAGCGGGGGGTACCGGGGAGCTGTTTTTT
. | . | 13 | TRBJ1-5 | TRBV4-2 | CASSQERGGPQHF | TGTGCCAGCAGCCAAGAGAGGGGGGGACCCCAGCATTTT
. | . | 15 | TRBJ2-1 | TRBV7-6 | CASSNLGNHYNEQFF | TGTGCCAGCAGTAATCTAGGAAACCACTACAATGAGCAGTTCTTC
TRBD1 | . | 17 | TRBJ1-2 | TRBV5-1 | CASSLVAGGTLNYGYTF | TGCGCCAGCAGCTTGGTGGCAGGGGGAACCCTTAACTATGGCTACACCTTC
TRBD2 | few | 16 | TRBJ2-5 | TRBV19 | CASSARRLADQETQYF | TGTGCCAGTAGTGCTCGACGACTAGCGGACCAAGAGACCCAGTACTTC
TRBD2 | . | 16 | TRBJ2-2 | TRBV28 | CASRDSGGPNTGELFF | TGTGCCAGCAGGGACTCGGGAGGGCCTAACACCGGGGAGCTGTTTTTT
. | . | 15 | TRBJ2-7 | TRBV27 | CASSLNGVISYEQYF | TGTGCCAGCAGTTTAAACGGGGTTATCTCCTACGAGCAGTACTTC
. | . | 17 | TRBJ1-3 | TRBV30 | CAWNVGHSPYSGNTIYF | TGTGCCTGGAACGTTGGGCATTCGCCCTACTCTGGAAACACCATATATTTT
. | . | 11 | TRBJ1-1 | TRBV28 | CASSLGQGAFF | TGTGCCAGCAGTTTAGGACAAGGAGCTTTCTTT
. | . | 17 | TRBJ2-1 | TRBV5-1 | CASSLVPADSLYNEQFF | TGCGCCAGCAGCTTGGTACCGGCGGACTCCCTCTACAATGAGCAGTTCTTC
TRBD1 | . | 15 | TRBJ1-2 | TRBV5-6 | CASSQQDREGHGYTF | TGTGCCAGCAGCCAACAGGACAGGGAGGGCCATGGCTACACCTTC
TRBD1 | . | 16 | TRBJ2-5 | TRBV5-6 | CASSSPWTGRIETQYF | TGTGCCAGCAGCTCCCCTTGGACAGGGAGGATAGAGACCCAGTACTTC
. | . | 13 | TRBJ2-5 | TRBV18 | CASSPGIGETQYF | TGTGCCAGCTCACCAGGTATCGGAGAGACCCAGTACTTC
. | . | 15 | TRBJ2-2 | TRBV4-2 | CASSPPGSNTGELFF | TGTGCCAGCAGCCCCCCAGGGTCGAACACCGGGGAGCTGTTTTTT
TRBD1 | . | 16 | TRBJ2-5 | TRBV29-1 | CSGGQTGTGGKQTQYF | TGCAGTGGGGGGCAAACCGGGACAGGGGGCAAACAGACCCAGTACTTC
. | . | 13 | TRBJ1-1 | TRBV19 | CASTQTANTEAFF | TGTGCCAGTACTCAGACTGCGAACACTGAAGCTTTCTTT
. | . | 13 | TRBJ2-7 | TRBV19 | CASSIARGDEQYF | TGTGCCAGTAGTATCGCCAGGGGAGACGAGCAGTACTTC
. | . | 14 | TRBJ2-3 | TRBV4-1 | CASSQDQATDTQYF | TGCGCCAGCAGCCAAGATCAGGCCACAGATACGCAGTATTTT
TRBD2 | once | 14 | TRBJ2-7 | TRBV5-1 | CASSLSGGSYEQYF | TGCGCCAGCAGCTTGTCGGGGGGTTCCTACGAGCAGTACTTC
TRBD1 | . | 15 | TRBJ2-3 | TRBV9 | CASSVGPQQGDTQYF | TGTGCCAGCAGCGTAGGCCCCCAACAGGGGGATACGCAGTATTTT
TRBD2 | . | 18 | TRBJ2-3 | TRBV11-2 | CASSSHRTSGSSTDTQYF | TGTGCCAGCAGCTCACATCGTACTAGCGGGAGTAGCACAGATACGCAGTATTTT
TRBD2 | . | 15 | TRBJ2-1 | TRBV2 | CASRRLAGGRDEQFF | TGTGCCAGCAGAAGACTAGCGGGAGGGAGGGATGAGCAGTTCTTC
TRBD1 | few | 15 | TRBJ1-2 | TRBV29-1 | CSASPADRGNYGYTF | TGCAGCGCATCCCCCGCGGACAGGGGCAACTATGGCTACACCTTC
. | . | 13 | TRBJ1-2 | TRBV6-5 | CASSSGRLYGYTF | TGTGCCAGCAGTTCAGGCAGGCTCTATGGCTACACCTTC
TRBD1 | . | 15 | TRBJ1-1 | TRBV18 | CASSPRTGGASVGFF | TGTGCCAGCTCACCTAGGACAGGGGGCGCTTCGGTCGGTTTCTTT
TRBD2 | . | 18 | TRBJ2-7 | TRBV19 | CASSSQTSGRAFSYEQYF | TGTGCCAGTAGTTCCCAGACTAGCGGGAGGGCCTTCTCCTACGAGCAGTACTTC
. | . | 13 | TRBJ1-1 | TRBV7-8 | CASSFSRGTEAFF | TGTGCCAGCAGCTTCAGCCGCGGCACTGAAGCTTTCTTT
TRBD2 | . | 15 | TRBJ2-3 | TRBV14 | CASSQSSGSTDTQYF | TGTGCCAGCAGCCAGAGTAGCGGGAGCACAGATACGCAGTATTTT
. | once | 17 | TRBJ2-2 | TRBV5-1 | CASSLHLRQTNTGELFF | TGCGCCAGCAGCTTGCACCTGAGACAGACGAACACCGGGGAGCTGTTTTTT
TRBD1 | . | 14 | TRBJ1-4 | TRBV29-1 | CSVPGQTTNEKLFF | TGCAGCGTGCCGGGACAGACAACTAATGAAAAACTGTTTTTT
. | . | 13 | TRBJ2-7 | TRBV6-5 | CASSYSRGYEQYF | TGTGCCAGCAGTTACTCAAGGGGCTACGAGCAGTACTTC